This is a list of T cell receptor beta chains from one sample in a study of vaccination effects on CD4 cells after COVID-19. Repertoires were generated with immunoSEQ multiplex PCR, while TCRdb's copy carries only in-frame clones and drops some. The repertoire consists of 50,000 to 65,000 clones, with more than 70% occurring once and the leading ten covering around 1.2%. No antigens are known for them. The sample here was CD4+ T cells from PBMCs cultured with HCoV-229E spike peptides, taken after COVID-19 vaccination. The receptors here all came from a human donor who received a COVID-19 vaccine. The CDR3 runs from the conserved cysteine through the conserved F or W. Each record gives: CDR3 protein, J gene, V gene.

CDR3: CASSPPTGTGNSPLHF; J: TRBJ1-6; V: TRBV18
CDR3: CASSPGTASNTGELFF; J: TRBJ2-2; V: TRBV5-1
CDR3: CASSQLSSGGPSKNIQYF; J: TRBJ2-4; V: TRBV3-1/TRBV3-2
CDR3: CSAPLTGKAFF; J: TRBJ1-1; V: TRBV20-1
CDR3: CASSGQGDGANVLTF; J: TRBJ2-6; V: TRBV9
CDR3: CASSESGGGASEQFF; J: TRBJ2-1; V: TRBV10-1
CDR3: CASIKTGALNQPQHF; J: TRBJ1-5; V: TRBV19
CDR3: CASRAGTGGEKLFF; J: TRBJ1-4; V: TRBV2
CDR3: CASSHTPYTGQGAYYGYTF; J: TRBJ1-2; V: TRBV4-2
CDR3: CASSGGPGSGNTIYF; J: TRBJ1-3; V: TRBV9
CDR3: CASSPGDSFSPLHF; J: TRBJ1-6; V: TRBV7-8
CDR3: CASSIAWSLGTEAFF; J: TRBJ1-1; V: TRBV19
CDR3: CASSLGTGGRQETQYF; J: TRBJ2-5; V: TRBV5-1
CDR3: CASSPPGHREKLFF; J: TRBJ1-4; V: TRBV27
CDR3: CASSDTLRTGRTDTQYF; J: TRBJ2-3; V: TRBV9
CDR3: CASSERGNTEAFF; J: TRBJ1-1; V: TRBV6-1
CDR3: CASTENFPEAFF; J: TRBJ1-1; V: TRBV6-5
CDR3: CASRLLDRGGQPQHF; J: TRBJ1-5; V: TRBV19
CDR3: CASSIKILNTEAFF; J: TRBJ1-1; V: TRBV19
CDR3: CASSQSGAGNTIYF; J: TRBJ1-3; V: TRBV5-4
CDR3: CASSLGSTDTQYF; J: TRBJ2-3; V: TRBV5-6
CDR3: CASSLVAGGVYGYTF; J: TRBJ1-2; V: TRBV7-2
CDR3: CASSPSYATNEKLFF; J: TRBJ1-4; V: TRBV6-5
CDR3: CASSETGKRVSYNEQFF; J: TRBJ2-1; V: TRBV5-4
CDR3: CAISDPGQSNTEAFF; J: TRBJ1-1; V: TRBV10-3
CDR3: CSVDDAYTEAFF; J: TRBJ1-1; V: TRBV29-1